This T cell receptor beta chain was identified in a study of blood T cell repertoires in COVID-19. For the study at large: Samples came from the United States, Italy and Spain, spanning acute and convalescent COVID-19. PBMCs, B-cell-depleted T cells, or T cells were the source of the cDNA or gDNA that made up the material.

Per the original data handling: Nucleated cell counts were estimated from reference gene primer amplification. The method was immunoSEQ multiplex PCR; TCRdb's version includes in-frame clones alone and lacks a portion of them. V, J and clone size derive from that table, while D and trimming were established from the DNA sequence. The sample records over 150,000 clones, around 90% being singletons. The CDR3 spans 15 residues. V was shortened by 1 base and J by 1 base, with 10 bases between the two germline ends. CDR1 LGHDT and CDR2 YNNKEL come from the germline V gene (reference sequence). This receptor was identified in a man aged 50-60 years who had recovered from COVID-19. Sample: peripheral blood. V usage is TRBV3-1 (or the pseudogene TRBV3-2) and J usage is TRBJ1-1; D gene ambiguous. Here the CDR3 reads CASSQGRVPNTEAFF. The DNA for the CDR3 is TGTGCCAGCAGCCAAGGGAGGGTGCCGAACACTGAAGCTTTCTTT.